Given below is one T cell receptor (beta chain) in context. Generated by immunoSEQ multiplex PCR, the TCRdb table keeps only in-frame clones and is missing some. The sample includes fewer than 200,000 clones, 84% seen only once; the top ten take roughly 12%. The entry originates in a study of blood T cell repertoires in COVID-19. Background on the study: COVID-19 samples from acute and convalescent phases originated in the United States, Italy and Spain.

V gave up 0 bases and J gave up 5 bases, with 8 bases separating them. The CDR3 has 14 amino acids. Looked up from germline, CDR1 is SGHRS and CDR2 is YFSETQ. The sample taken for sequencing was PBMCs or T cells enriched from blood (not recorded which). The source of this sequence is a man aged 50 to 60 who had recovered from COVID-19. J is TRBJ1-4 and V is TRBV5-1; perhaps TRBD1 as D (6 bases). The CDR3 nucleotides read TGCGCCAGCAGCTTGGCAGGGACAAATGAAAAACTGTTTTTT. Encoded protein: CASSLAGTNEKLFF.